Following are 3 T cell receptor beta chains from one sample sequenced in a study of blood T cell repertoires in COVID-19. The data were produced by immunoSEQ multiplex PCR, yet TCRdb's version contains in-frame clones alone and is incomplete. The sample has 250,000 or so clones; about 91% are singletons. Sequencing input: peripheral blood. The receptor source for this set is an elderly man with acute or convalescent COVID-19.

This sequence joins TRBV6-2 or TRBV6-3 and TRBJ1-6, with 7 bases identical to TRBD1. Germline V gene sequence: CDR1 MNHEY, CDR2 SVGEGT. CDR3 length: 12 residues. The junction had 3 bases not matched to a gene; V was cut back by 6 bases and J by 10 bases. CDR3 region: CASSLGQSPLHF. The DNA for the CDR3 is TGTGCCAGCAGCCTGGGACAGTCACCCCTCCACTTT.

This clone was observed a single time. The chain is built from TRBV6-1 and TRBJ2-7, with TRBD1 identical over 8 bases. This CDR3 comprises 14 residues. Germline trimming cut 1 base from V and 5 bases from J; bases unmatched to any gene: 4. The germline V gene has CDR1 MNHNS and CDR2 SASEGT. CDR3 nucleotide sequence: TGTGCCAGCAGTGAAGGGACAGGGTTCAACGAGCAGTACTTC. As protein: CASSEGTGFNEQYF.

V and J are TRBV27 and TRBJ1-2; D is perhaps TRBD1 (5 bases). The germline V gene encodes CDR1 MNHEY and CDR2 SMNVEV (reference sequence). Trimming left V 6 bases short and J 2 bases short, with 13 bases between. This CDR3 has 14 residues. In nucleotides, the CDR3 is TGTGCCAGCAGGGTTCCGGGGGGAAACTATGGCTACACCTTC. Protein product: CASRVPGGNYGYTF.